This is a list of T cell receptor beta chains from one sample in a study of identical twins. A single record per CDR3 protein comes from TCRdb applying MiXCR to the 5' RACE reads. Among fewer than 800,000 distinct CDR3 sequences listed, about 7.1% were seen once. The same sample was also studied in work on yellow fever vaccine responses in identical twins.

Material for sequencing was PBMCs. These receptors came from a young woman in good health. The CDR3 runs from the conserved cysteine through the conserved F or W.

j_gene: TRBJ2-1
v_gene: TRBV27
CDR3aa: CASSLNRPLAGGYNEQFF

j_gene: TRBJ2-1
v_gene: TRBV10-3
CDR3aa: CAIQQGREREQFF

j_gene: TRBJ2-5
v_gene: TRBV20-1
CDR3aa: CSARFAGIETQYF

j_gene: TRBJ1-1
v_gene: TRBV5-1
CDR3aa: CASSRDFTEAFF

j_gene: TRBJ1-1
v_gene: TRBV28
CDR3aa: CASSPPMRRNTEAFF

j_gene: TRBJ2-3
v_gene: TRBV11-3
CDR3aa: CASSMTSGGLDTQYF

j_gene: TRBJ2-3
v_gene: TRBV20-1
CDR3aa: CSGDPAGDTQYF

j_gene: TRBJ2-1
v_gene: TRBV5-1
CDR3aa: CASSLVGGSDEQFF

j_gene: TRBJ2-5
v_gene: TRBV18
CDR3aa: CASSRTSGGLWETQYF

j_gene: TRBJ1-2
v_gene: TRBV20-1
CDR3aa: CSARDTARYGYTF

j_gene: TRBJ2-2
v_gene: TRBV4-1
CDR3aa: CASSQDLAGAWAGELFF

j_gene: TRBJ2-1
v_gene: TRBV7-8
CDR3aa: CASSLIRLGNEQFF

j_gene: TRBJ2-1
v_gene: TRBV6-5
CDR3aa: CASRLGTEQFF

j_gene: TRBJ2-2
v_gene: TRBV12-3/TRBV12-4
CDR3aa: CASSGWTANTGELFF

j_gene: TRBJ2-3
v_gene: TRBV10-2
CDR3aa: CASLYGQASTDTQYF

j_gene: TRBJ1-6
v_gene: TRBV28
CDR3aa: CATTTGLNSPLHF

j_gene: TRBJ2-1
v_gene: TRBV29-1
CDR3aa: CSVARGTSYNEQFF

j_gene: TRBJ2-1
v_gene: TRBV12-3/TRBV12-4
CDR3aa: CASSFGLTTGDFF

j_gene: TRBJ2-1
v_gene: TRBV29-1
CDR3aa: CSFLGTSGDYNEQFF

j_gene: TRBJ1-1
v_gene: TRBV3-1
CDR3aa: CASSQQGQVNTEAFF

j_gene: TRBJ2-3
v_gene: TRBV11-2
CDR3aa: CASSKGPSTDTQYF

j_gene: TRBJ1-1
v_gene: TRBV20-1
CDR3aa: CSASGDTRTEAFF

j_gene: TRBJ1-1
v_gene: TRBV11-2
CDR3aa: CASSLTDTAANTEAFF

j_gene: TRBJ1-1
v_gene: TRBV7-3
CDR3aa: CASSLGQRTEAFF

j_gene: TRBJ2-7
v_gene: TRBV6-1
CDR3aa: CASTTAWGGTSGRANEQYF

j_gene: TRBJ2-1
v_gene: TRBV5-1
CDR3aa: CASSLVALDEQFF

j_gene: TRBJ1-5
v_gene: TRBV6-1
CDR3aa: CASEGQGNQPQHF

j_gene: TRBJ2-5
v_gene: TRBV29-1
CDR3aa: CSVDDRSPQETQYF

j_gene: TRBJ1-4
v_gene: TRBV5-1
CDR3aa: CASSLGQINEKLFF

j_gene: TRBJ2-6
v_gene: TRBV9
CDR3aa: CASSTPGTMIRGANVLTF

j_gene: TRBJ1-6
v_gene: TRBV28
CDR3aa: CASSRDRGSPLHF

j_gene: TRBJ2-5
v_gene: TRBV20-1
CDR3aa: CSALAGGSVQTQYF

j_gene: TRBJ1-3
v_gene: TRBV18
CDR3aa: CASSRPGQVAFSGNTIYF